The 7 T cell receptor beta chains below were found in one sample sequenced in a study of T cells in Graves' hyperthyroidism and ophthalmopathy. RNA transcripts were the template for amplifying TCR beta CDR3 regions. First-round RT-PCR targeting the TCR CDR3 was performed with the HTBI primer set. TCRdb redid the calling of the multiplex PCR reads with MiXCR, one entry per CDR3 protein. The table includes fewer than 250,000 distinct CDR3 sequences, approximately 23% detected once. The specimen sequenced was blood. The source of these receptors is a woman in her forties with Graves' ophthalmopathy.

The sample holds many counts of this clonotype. The CDR3 protein is CASSTDSWGIQYF. DNA of the CDR3: TGTGCCAGCAGCACGGACAGTTGGGGAATTCAGTACTTC. The J gene is TRBJ2-4, the V gene TRBV27; possible D gene TRBD1, 6 bases. Germline-derived CDR1 and CDR2 are MNHEY and SMNVEV (reference sequence). Trimming removed 6 bases at V and 10 bases at J, with 16 bases between. This CDR3 spans 13 amino acids.

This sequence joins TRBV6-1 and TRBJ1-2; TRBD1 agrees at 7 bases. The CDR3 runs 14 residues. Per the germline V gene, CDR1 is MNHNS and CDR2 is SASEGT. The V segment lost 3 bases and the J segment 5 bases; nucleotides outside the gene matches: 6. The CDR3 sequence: CASSEDRKLYGYTF. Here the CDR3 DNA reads TGTGCCAGCAGTGAGGACAGGAAACTATATGGCTACACCTTC.

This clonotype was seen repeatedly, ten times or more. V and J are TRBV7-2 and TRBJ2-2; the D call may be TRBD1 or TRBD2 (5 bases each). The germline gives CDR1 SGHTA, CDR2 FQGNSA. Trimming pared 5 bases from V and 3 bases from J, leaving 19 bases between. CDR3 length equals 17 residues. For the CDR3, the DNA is TGTGCCAGCAGCCTTATCGGGGCTAGCCTTCACACCGGGGAGCTGTTTTTT. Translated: CASSLIGASLHTGELFF.

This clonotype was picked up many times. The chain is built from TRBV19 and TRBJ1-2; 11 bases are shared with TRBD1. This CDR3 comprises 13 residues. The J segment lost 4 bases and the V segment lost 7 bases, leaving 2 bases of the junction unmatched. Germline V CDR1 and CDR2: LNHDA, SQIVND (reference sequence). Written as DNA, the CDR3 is TGTGCCAGTACTGGGACAGGGGGCTATGGCTACACCTTC. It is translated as CASTGTGGYGYTF.

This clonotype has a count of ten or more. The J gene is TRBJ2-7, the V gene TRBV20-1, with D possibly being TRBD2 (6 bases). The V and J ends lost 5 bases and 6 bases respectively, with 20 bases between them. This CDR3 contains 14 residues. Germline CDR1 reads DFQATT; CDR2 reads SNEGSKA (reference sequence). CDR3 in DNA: TGCAGTGCTCCGCCGCAAGGACTACAAGGCGAGCAGTACTTC. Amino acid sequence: CSAPPQGLQGEQYF.

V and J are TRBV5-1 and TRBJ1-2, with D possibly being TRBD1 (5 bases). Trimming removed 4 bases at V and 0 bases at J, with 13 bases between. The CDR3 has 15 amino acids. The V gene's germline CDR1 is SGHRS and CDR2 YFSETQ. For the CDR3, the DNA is TGCGCCAGCAGCGACCCCGGGACCCCTAACTATGGCTACACCTTC. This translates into CASSDPGTPNYGYTF. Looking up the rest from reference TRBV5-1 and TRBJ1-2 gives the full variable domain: KAGVTQTPRYLIKTRGQQVTLSCSPISGHRSVSWYQQTPGQGLQFLFEYFSETQRNKGNFPGRFSGRQFSNSRSEMNVSTLELGDSALYLCASSDPGTPNYGYTFGSGTRLTVV.

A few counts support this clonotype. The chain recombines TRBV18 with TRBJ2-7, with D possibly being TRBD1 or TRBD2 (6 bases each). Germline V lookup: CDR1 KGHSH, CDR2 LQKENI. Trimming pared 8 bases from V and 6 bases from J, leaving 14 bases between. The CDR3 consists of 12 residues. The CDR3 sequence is CASTRDTVEQYF. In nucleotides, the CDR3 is TGTGCCAGCACGCGGGACACCGTCGAGCAGTACTTC.